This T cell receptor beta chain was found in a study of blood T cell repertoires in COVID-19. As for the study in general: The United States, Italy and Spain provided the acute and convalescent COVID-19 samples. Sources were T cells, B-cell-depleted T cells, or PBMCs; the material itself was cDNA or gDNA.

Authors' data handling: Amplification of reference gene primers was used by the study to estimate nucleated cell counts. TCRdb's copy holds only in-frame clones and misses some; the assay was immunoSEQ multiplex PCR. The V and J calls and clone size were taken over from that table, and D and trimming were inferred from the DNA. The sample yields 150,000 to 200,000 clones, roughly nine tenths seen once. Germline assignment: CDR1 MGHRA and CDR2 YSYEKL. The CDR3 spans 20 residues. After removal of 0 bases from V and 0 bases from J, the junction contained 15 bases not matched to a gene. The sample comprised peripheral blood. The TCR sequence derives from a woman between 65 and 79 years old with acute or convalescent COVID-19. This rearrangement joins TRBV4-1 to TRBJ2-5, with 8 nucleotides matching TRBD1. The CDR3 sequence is CASSQDWTGLSGRYQETQYF. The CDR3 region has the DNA TGCGCCAGCAGCCAAGATTGGACAGGGCTGTCGGGGCGCTACCAAGAGACCCAGTACTTC.